Below, 26 T cell receptor beta chains from the same sample are listed, as sequenced in a study of tumor and adjacent non-tumor tissue in lung cancer. No cell sorting was done before RNA was extracted from the tissue. More than 3 cm separated this lung sample from the edge of the tumor. TCRbeta libraries were built with three rounds of nested PCR, modified from ARM-PCR. TCRdb re-called the multiplex PCR reads with MiXCR, one entry per CDR3 protein. The sample holds more than 55,000 distinct CDR3 sequences, about 56% seen once. The sequenced sample consisted of distant non-tumor lung tissue. The receptors shown here come from a man in his 70s with non-small cell lung cancer.

This clonotype has just one count. The CDR3 ends on some other residue instead of the conserved phenylalanine or tryptophan, so this is likely a read error. The chain combines TRBV11-2 with TRBJ2-5; perhaps TRBD2 as D (7 bases). The germline V gene encodes CDR1 SGHAT and CDR2 FQNNGV. The CDR3 length is 16 residues. The CDR3 loop reads CASNLESWGGRKTQYS. CDR3 in DNA: TGTGCCAGCAACTTAGAAAGTTGGGGGGGCCGGAAGACCCAGTACTCC.

A word on this clonotype: One base away lies a much larger clone, so this may be a sequencing read error. No conserved phenylalanine or tryptophan is present at the end of the CDR3, so a read error is the likely explanation. This chain uses TRBV5-8 with TRBJ2-4; maybe TRBD1 (6 bases). Deletions cut 0 bases from V and 8 bases from J, with 12 bases between. The germline CDR1 and CDR2 sequences are SGHTS and YDEGEE. This CDR3 is built from 14 residues. The CDR3 sequence is CASSLGQGIDIQYL. DNA of the CDR3: TGTGCCAGCAGCTTGGGGCAGGGGATAGACATTCAGTACCTC.

The chain links TRBV11-2 to TRBJ1-1, with 8 bases aligning to TRBD1. CDR1 is SGHAT, CDR2 FQNNGV, per germline. The V and J ends lost 4 bases and 10 bases, in that order; junction bases with no gene match: 5. The length of the CDR3 is 12 residues. For the CDR3, the DNA is TGTGCCAGCAGCTCTCCCACAGGGGGAGCTTTCTTT. This encodes CASSSPTGGAFF.

Comments on this clonotype: At one of its ends the junction is not consistent with the germline gene, which may arise from a read error. The V gene is TRBV10-2, the J gene TRBJ1-2; D possibly corresponds to TRBD1 (5 bases). This CDR3 spans 13 amino acids. CDR1 and CDR2 (germline): WSHSY, SAAADI. Written as DNA, the CDR3 is TGCGCCAGTAGACTGACAGAGGACTATGTCTACACCTTC. Amino acids: CASRLTEDYVYTF.

To note about this clonotype: The conserved closing phenylalanine or tryptophan is absent in this CDR3, likely reflecting a read error. This chain joins TRBV5-5 and TRBJ2-1, with D tentatively TRBD1 (6 bases). This CDR3 spans 17 amino acids. Trimming removed 2 bases from V and 3 bases from J, with 18 bases in between. Germline-derived CDR1 and CDR2 are SGHKS and YYEKEE (reference sequence). CDR3 bases: TGTGCCAGCAGCTTCAGGGGTCCACTTTCTCGCTACAATGAGCAGTTCCTC. Residues: CASSFRGPLSRYNEQFL.

Judged by abundance, this clonotype is medium-sized. The chain joins TRBV4-1 to TRBJ1-5; D unresolved. CDR3 length: 14 residues. Trimming pared 0 bases from V and 0 bases from J, leaving 3 bases between. Germline lookup yields CDR1 MGHRA and CDR2 YSYEKL. CDR3 in DNA: TGCGCCAGCAGCCAAGACAGTAGCAATCAGCCCCAGCATTTT. This codes for CASSQDSSNQPQHF.

Only one count was recorded for this clonotype. A much larger clone lies one base from this, so it may be a read error. The rearrangement uses TRBV7-9 and TRBJ2-5; D might be TRBD2 (6 bases). The CDR3 length is 14 residues. CDR1 is SEHNR, CDR2 FQNEAQ, per germline (reference sequence). DNA of the CDR3: TGTGCCAGCAGCTTATACTCCATTCGGGAGACCCAGTGCTTC. This encodes CASSLYSIRETQCF. Together with reference TRBV7-9 and TRBJ2-5, the CDR3 gives the full variable domain: DTGVSQNPRHKITKRGQNVTFRCDPISEHNRLYWYRQTLGQGPEFLTYFQNEAQLEKSRLLSDRFSAERPKGSFSTLEIQRTEQGDSAMYLCASSLYSIRETQCFGPGTRLLVL.

This clonotype was observed many times. The chain combines TRBV12-3 or TRBV12-4 with TRBJ2-2; D is ambiguous. The CDR3 has 13 residues. V lost 5 bases, J lost 2 bases, and 6 bases lay in between. The CDR3 loop reads CASSGENTGELFF. The CDR3 region has the DNA TGTGCCAGCAGTGGGGAAAACACCGGGGAGCTGTTTTTT.

This clonotype was picked up a small number of times. This chain links TRBV7-9 with TRBJ2-4; D possibly corresponds to TRBD1 (6 bases). Germline loops: CDR1 SEHNR, CDR2 FQNEAQ (reference sequence). With 5 bases removed from V and 0 bases from J, the gap between germline ends came to 20 bases. The CDR3 runs 18 residues. CDR3 nucleotide sequence: TGTGCCAGCAGCCCATTTACAGGGACGTTAGTAGCCAAAAACATTCAGTACTTC. Residues: CASSPFTGTLVAKNIQYF.

A note on this clonotype: A much larger clone lies one base from this, so it may be a read error. This is likely a read error, given that the CDR3 carries no conserved phenylalanine or tryptophan at its end. The chain combines TRBV5-4 with TRBJ2-6; D possibly uses TRBD1 or TRBD2 (6 bases each). Trimming pared 4 bases from V and 4 bases from J, leaving 12 bases between. Germline V CDR1 and CDR2: SGHNT, YYREEE (reference sequence). CDR3 length: 15 amino acids. The DNA of the CDR3 is TGTGCCAGCAGCATCGGGGGCGCCGGGGCCAACGTCCTGACTGTC. Encoded protein: CASSIGGAGANVLTV.

Regarding this clonotype: Germline and junction disagree at one end, which may indicate a read error. The chain links TRBV29-1 to TRBJ1-2, with 9 bases that match TRBD1. This CDR3 is built from 15 residues. Germline lookup yields CDR1 SQVTM and CDR2 ANQGSEA. The CDR3 nucleotides read TGTAGCTTTGAAGATAGCCGGACAGGGGCCTATGGCTACACCTTC. It is translated as CSFEDSRTGAYGYTF.

On this clonotype: Its ends do not fully match the called genes, so a read error is possible. The rearrangement links TRBV11-2 to TRBJ1-2; D is uncertain. This CDR3 has 13 amino acids. CDR1 is SGHAT, CDR2 FQNNGV, per germline. In DNA, the CDR3 is TGTACCAGCAGCCGATACGTGGATCAGCGCCCTTACTTC. Amino acid sequence: CTSSRYVDQRPYF. Full variable domain (remainder filled in from reference TRBV11-2 and TRBJ1-2): EAGVAQSPRYKIIEKRQSVAFWCNPISGHATLYWYQQILGQGPKLLIQFQNNGVVDDSQLPKDRFSAERLKGVDSTLKIQPAKLEDSAVYLCTSSRYVDQRPYFGSGTRLTVV.

J is TRBJ1-6 and V is TRBV20-1; TRBD1 might be the D (5 bases). V dropped 2 bases and J dropped 8 bases, with 19 bases sitting between them. The CDR3 length is 16 residues. Germline V gene sequence: CDR1 DFQATT, CDR2 SNEGSKA (reference sequence). As DNA, the CDR3 is TGCAGTGCTAGACCCTGGGACGCAGGCCGCTATTCACCCCTCCACTTT. This gives the protein CSARPWDAGRYSPLHF.

The table lists this clonotype with many counts. The chain couples TRBV20-1 to TRBJ1-2; 8 bases agree with TRBD1. The CDR3 is made up of 11 amino acids. Trimming cost V 8 bases and J 10 bases; bases outside gene matches: 9. Germline-derived CDR1 and CDR2 are DFQATT and SNEGSKA (reference sequence). CDR3 DNA: TGCAGTTCACGGACAGGGAATGCCTACACCTTC. Protein product: CSSRTGNAYTF.

This clonotype came up many times. The rearrangement joins TRBV29-1 to TRBJ1-1; TRBD1 matches 9 bases. V lost 5 bases and J lost 4; bases outside the gene matches: 14. Germline CDR1 SQVTM, CDR2 ANQGSEA. The CDR3 runs 16 residues. CDR3 bases: TGCAGCGTTTGCGCCGGGACAGGGAAATTGGGCACTGAAGCTTTCTTT. Its protein product is CSVCAGTGKLGTEAFF.

As concerns this clonotype: Since a much larger clone is just one base distant, this may be a read error. The chain employs TRBV20-1 and TRBJ2-7, with a tentative D call TRBD2 (5 bases). This CDR3 has 13 amino acids. CDR1 is DFQATT, CDR2 SNEGSKA, per germline (reference sequence). CDR3 in amino acids: CIASRLASYEQYF. The CDR3 bases are TGCATTGCTAGTAGGCTAGCATCCTACGAGCAGTACTTC.

About this clonotype: A much bigger clone sits one base away, suggesting this may be a read error. This chain links TRBV5-1 with TRBJ1-4, with D maybe TRBD1 (5 bases). The CDR3 has 15 residues. Germline-derived CDR1 and CDR2 are SGHRS and YFSETQ. Trimming stripped 4 bases from V and 7 bases from J, with 17 bases between. The CDR3 bases are TGCGCCAGCAGCCCATCCGAGGGGCAGGGTGAAAAACTGTTTTTT. It codes for CASSPSEGQGEKLFF.

This clonotype was observed once. At one of its ends the junction is not consistent with the germline gene, which may arise from a read error. The chain carries TRBV6-1 and TRBJ2-4; D possibly corresponds to TRBD1 (6 bases). The CDR3 contains 14 residues. Germline V gives CDR1 MNHNS, CDR2 SASEGT. This CDR3 reads CASSEGTREDIKYF. The CDR3 DNA reads as TGTGCCAGCAGTGAGGGGACAAGGGAAGACATTAAGTACTTC.

The V gene is TRBV12-3 or TRBV12-4, the J gene TRBJ2-2; a weak D match, TRBD2 (6 bases). V lost 4 bases, J lost 7 bases, and 10 bases lay in between. The CDR3 is 13 residues long. The CDR3 sequence is CASSSYGGGELFF. CDR3 nucleotides: TGTGCCAGCAGTTCCTACGGGGGCGGGGAGCTGTTTTTT.

This clonotype showed up just once. The conserved final phenylalanine or tryptophan is absent from the CDR3, which likely points to a read error. The limits of the CDR3 on the DNA are not certain, so only TCRdb's listed CDR3 is given. This chain joins TRBV4-2 and TRBJ2-1; whether TRBD2, the table's D call, matches the DNA was not checked. From its first to its last residue, the CDR3 has 16 amino acids. Germline V gene data show CDR1 as LGHNA and CDR2 as YNFKEQ. The CDR3: CASSSIHRTSVYEQFL.

A note on this clonotype: The CDR3 does not close with the conserved phenylalanine or tryptophan, likely indicating a read error. J is TRBJ2-4 and V is TRBV11-3; 7 bases are shared with TRBD1. This CDR3 region has 16 residues. Germline V gene sequence: CDR1 SGHNT, CDR2 YENEEA. This chain's CDR3 is CAGSLNRGNSENIQYI. The CDR3 DNA reads TGTGCCGGCAGCTTGAACAGGGGTAATTCCGAAAACATTCAGTACATC.

The table lists this clonotype with many counts. CDR3 DNA: TGTGCCAGCAGCCAAGGAAGGGGGGACGCCTACGAGCAGTACTTC. Amino acid sequence: CASSQGRGDAYEQYF. The rearrangement joins TRBV4-2 to TRBJ2-7; the D call may be TRBD1 or TRBD2 (6 bases each). Germline V gene sequence: CDR1 LGHNA, CDR2 YNFKEQ. Trimming stripped 1 base from V and 2 bases from J, with 12 bases between. This CDR3 region has 15 residues.

This clonotype was observed a handful of times. A much bigger clone sits one base away, suggesting this may be a read error. V gene TRBV4-2 combines with J gene TRBJ2-5, with 8 nucleotides matching TRBD2. The CDR3 spans 15 residues. Germline CDR1 and CDR2: LGHNA and YNFKEQ. The CDR3 spells CASRQVSGGGETQYF. The DNA of the CDR3 is TGTGCCAGCAGACAAGTTAGCGGCGGGGGGGAGACCCAGTACTTC.

This clonotype was seen a few times. The V and J genes are TRBV7-8 and TRBJ2-7; 10 bases line up with TRBD1. V was clipped by 2 bases and J by 3 bases; unmatched bases: 1. This CDR3 spans 14 amino acids. The germline CDR1 and CDR2 sequences are SGHVS and FQNEAQ. The CDR3 spells CASSLRDRGYEQYF. The CDR3 bases are TGTGCCAGCAGCTTAAGGGACAGGGGCTACGAGCAGTACTTC.

On this clonotype: The junction does not match germline at one end; this may be a read error. The chain has TRBV12-3 or TRBV12-4 and TRBJ1-5; tentative D call: TRBD1 (5 bases). The CDR3 loop spans 15 amino acids. CDR3 DNA: TGTGCCAGTAGTTTAAGGCAGGGCGGCGATCATCCCCAGCATTTT. This codes for CASSLRQGGDHPQHF.

Of note for this clonotype: A much larger clone sits a single nucleotide away, making a read error possible. The rearrangement links TRBV4-2 to TRBJ2-5; tentatively, D is TRBD1 or TRBD2 (6 bases each). The CDR3 is 14 amino acids. Germline CDR1 LGHNA, CDR2 YNFKEQ. V was pared by 4 bases and J by 4 bases, with 13 bases between. CDR3 DNA sequence: TGTGCCAGCAGCCGCACCGGAGGGGGAGAGACCCAGTACTTC. Translation gives CASSRTGGGETQYF.